This T cell receptor beta chain derives from a study of blood T cell repertoires in COVID-19 (dated by TCRdb to 2019 to 2021). For context, the study as a whole: The collaborator samples originated in the United States, Italy and Spain and spanned the acute and convalescent phases of COVID-19. The material from the prospective study consisted of cDNA or gDNA derived from T cells, B-cell-depleted T cells, or PBMCs. Deeply sampled blood TCRbeta repertoires from subjects exposed to, actively infected with, or recovered from COVID-19 were included in the dataset. The repertoires were released in a freely available public database meant as a resource for research on the immune response to SARS-CoV-2. Samples were obtained from the ongoing ImmuneRACE study (first 160 participants) and from some 1,300 subjects provided by 6 global collaborators. A de-identified subject ID, COVID-19 status, age in years and sex were almost always included in the sample metadata. Where available, HLA class I and class II types were obtained from metadata supplied by the sample provider rather than from assay-based typing. Study-wide findings and limitations: Clinical and demographic metadata were provided uncurated, with the amount varying by source and participant.

Whole blood was collected in K2EDTA tubes by collaborating institutions according to the institutions' own protocols. For TCRbeta analysis, collaborators shipped samples as frozen whole blood, isolated PBMCs, or DNA extracted from either of those sample types. TCRbeta CDR3 regions were amplified from genomic DNA by means of the immunoSEQ Assay, a bias-controlled multiplex PCR. Concerning the study's data processing: The number of nucleated cells in each sample was estimated from the amplification of reference gene primers within the assay. Sequence reads were collapsed and filtered to measure the absolute abundance of every unique TCRbeta CDR3 rearrangement. For each sample, productive Simpson clonality was calculated by taking the square root of Simpson's diversity index across productive rearrangements. TCRdb's version of the immuneACCESS table is confined to in-frame rearrangements and falls short of the full clone set. An unresolved V gene accounts for under half of the shortfall where checked; the remainder is of unknown origin. The DNA was the basis for D and trimming; V, J and clone size are from that table. This sample comprises about 25,000 clones, 75% to 90% of them detected only once. The ten largest clonotypes hold under 75% of the sample.

To note about this clone: What this receptor recognizes is not known. No clone much larger than this one lies a single base away; base qualities are absent.

Specimen: peripheral blood. The clonotype was recovered from a woman at least 80 years old with acute or convalescent COVID-19.

The nucleotides are TGTGCCAGCAGCCAAGCCAGTAATAACTATGGCTACACCTTC. Translated, this gives CASSQASNNYGYTF. The rearrangement combines TRBV3-1 (or the pseudogene TRBV3-2) with TRBJ1-2, with the identity of the D gene unclear. The CDR3 measures 14 amino acids from cysteine to phenylalanine. The retained sequence is limited to the CDR3, 42 bases, with the frame set at the first base. Taken from the germline V gene (reference sequence), the CDR1 and CDR2 loops are LGHDT and YNNKEL. V is pared back by 1 base and J by 1 base, with 7 bases lying between the germline termini.